One sample yielded the 15 T cell receptor beta chains listed below, sequenced in a study of CD8 T cells in ankylosing spondylitis (dated by TCRdb to 2017 to 2019). The library was built by means of 5' RACE. Sequencing used an Illumina HiSeq 2500. The public sequencing data were trimmed at Q25 with fastp and processed into clonotypes with MiXCR by TCRdb, which kept only in-frame beta chains. Every distinct CDR3 protein forms one entry, paired with its most common genes and DNA. For this sample the table gives about 160,000 distinct CDR3 sequences, of which 9.8% were detected only once. The ten largest clones capture about 15% of the sample. The specimen was blood, either unsorted or a sorted T cell fraction (not recorded which). The origin of the receptors is a female donor with ankylosing spondylitis or in good health (not recorded which).

The chain joins TRBV11-2 to TRBJ2-7; TRBD2 matches 13 bases. Per the germline V gene, CDR1 is SGHAT and CDR2 is FQNNGV. CDR3 length equals 21 residues. V shed 5 bases, J shed 1 base, and the junction held 20 bases outside the gene matches. CDR3 sequence: CASSPGLAGVRSATSSYEQYF. The CDR3 region has the DNA TGTGCCAGCAGCCCCGGACTAGCGGGAGTAAGAAGCGCAACCTCTTCCTACGAGCAGTACTTC.

This clonotype was counted a few times. V usage is TRBV15 and J usage is TRBJ2-1, with D perhaps matching TRBD2 (5 bases). Trimming removed 3 bases from V and 5 bases from J, with 17 bases in between. CDR1 is LNHNV and CDR2 is YYDKDF in the germline V gene (reference sequence). CDR3 length equals 16 residues. CDR3 bases: TGTGCCACCAGCAGTTTTGGGAGTAGCGCTAACAATGAGCAGTTCTTC. It codes for CATSSFGSSANNEQFF.

This clonotype was picked up a small number of times. This chain links TRBV7-9 with TRBJ2-7; 10 positions match TRBD1. CDR1 is SEHNR, CDR2 FQNEAQ, per germline (reference sequence). The CDR3 runs 14 residues. V gave up 5 bases and J gave up 2 bases; unmatched junction bases: 3. CDR3 loop: CASSRGQGAYEQYF. CDR3 nucleotides: TGTGCCAGCAGCCGAGGACAGGGGGCCTACGAGCAGTACTTC.

At least ten counts were recorded for this clonotype. The chain joins TRBV9 to TRBJ1-1; D gene unclear. The CDR3 contains 16 residues. The germline gives CDR1 SGDLS, CDR2 YYNGEE. Trimming cost V 3 bases and J 0 bases, with 15 bases left between them. The CDR3 protein is CASSARESLMNTEAFF. The CDR3 DNA follows: TGTGCCAGCAGCGCTAGGGAGAGCCTGATGAACACTGAAGCTTTCTTT.

This clonotype appeared a few times. Written as DNA, the CDR3 is TGCAGCGTTGAAGCAGCCAACTATGGCTACACCTTC. Its translation: CSVEAANYGYTF. This chain uses TRBV29-1 with TRBJ1-2; D ambiguous. The germline V and J ends were trimmed by 1 base and 2 bases, with 5 bases remaining between them. This CDR3 has 12 residues. Germline V gene lookup returns CDR1 SQVTM and CDR2 ANQGSEA.

The chain couples TRBV10-1 to TRBJ1-1; D may be TRBD1 (5 bases). V lost 0 bases, J lost 1 base, and 15 bases lay in between. Germline values: CDR1 WNHNN, CDR2 SYGVQD (reference sequence). The CDR3 contains 17 residues. DNA for the CDR3: TGCGCCAGCAGTGAGTCGAAGGGGCCTAGAGGGAACACTGAAGCTTTCTTT. It translates to CASSESKGPRGNTEAFF.

There are many counts of this clonotype. The chain carries TRBV5-1 and TRBJ1-5; possible D gene TRBD1, 5 bases. Germline V gives CDR1 SGHRS, CDR2 YFSETQ. The V end was cut by 1 base, the J end by 0 bases, with 8 bases between. The CDR3 runs to 15 residues. The CDR3 reads CASSLSGYSNQPQHF. The DNA of the CDR3 is TGCGCCAGCAGCTTGTCAGGGTATAGCAATCAGCCCCAGCATTTT.

This clonotype was counted only a few times. The rearrangement uses TRBV9 and TRBJ2-6; D is tentatively TRBD1 or TRBD2 (6 bases each). Germline V lookup: CDR1 SGDLS, CDR2 YYNGEE. With 3 bases removed from V and 4 bases from J, the gap between germline ends came to 11 bases. The CDR3 loop spans 15 amino acids. CDR3 in amino acids: CASSARGPGANVLTF. CDR3 in DNA: TGTGCCAGCAGCGCTCGGGGGCCAGGGGCCAACGTCCTGACTTTC.

The chain joins TRBV4-3 to TRBJ2-7; D tentatively reads TRBD1 or TRBD2 (6 bases each). CDR3 length: 13 amino acids. V dropped 4 bases and J dropped 7 bases, with 14 bases sitting between them. Looked up from germline, CDR1 is LGHNA and CDR2 is YSLEER. CDR3 nucleotides: TGCGCCAGCAGCCGGGGGGCCCCGGGGGAGCAGTACTTC. Protein product: CASSRGAPGEQYF.

This clonotype was counted a few times. The V gene is TRBV20-1, the J gene TRBJ2-7; D ambiguous. The V gene's germline CDR1 is DFQATT and CDR2 SNEGSKA (reference sequence). The CDR3 covers 13 residues. V was trimmed by 3 bases and J by 5 bases, leaving 14 bases between them. CDR3 in DNA: TGCAGTGCTAGGGCCCTCTTGTCGGACGAGCAGTACTTC. Its translation: CSARALLSDEQYF.

V is TRBV5-6 and J is TRBJ1-5; D is unclear. Trimming removed 4 bases at V and 4 bases at J, with 24 bases between. CDR3 size: 18 residues. The V gene's germline CDR1 is SGHDT and CDR2 YYEEEE. The CDR3 here is CASSLASSGRLRNQPQHF. The CDR3 coding sequence is TGTGCCAGCAGCCTCGCCTCCTCCGGGAGGCTGAGGAATCAGCCCCAGCATTTT.

This clonotype was detected a few times. The chain is built from TRBV5-5 and TRBJ2-7; possible D gene TRBD2, 5 bases. The CDR3 runs 15 residues. Per germline, CDR1 SGHKS and CDR2 YYEKEE (reference sequence). V was clipped by 1 base and J by 2 bases, with 13 bases between them. This CDR3 reads CASSLSVYGAYEQYF. In DNA, the CDR3 is TGTGCCAGCAGCTTGAGTGTGTACGGGGCCTACGAGCAGTACTTC.

Only a few counts were recorded for this clonotype. The chain has TRBV7-9 and TRBJ2-2; D is ambiguous. V was clipped by 5 bases and J by 6 bases, with 7 bases between them. The CDR3 is made up of 12 amino acids. In germline, CDR1 is SEHNR, CDR2 FQNEAQ (reference sequence). The CDR3 DNA sequence: TGTGCCAGCAGCGGTAGACCCGGGGAGCTGTTTTTT. Translation gives CASSGRPGELFF.

This clonotype was detected only a few times. The rearrangement links TRBV2 to TRBJ2-1, with 14 bases that match TRBD2. The CDR3 totals 17 residues. The trim removed 7 bases at V and 4 bases at J, leaving 9 bases unmatched. From germline, CDR1 is SNHLY and CDR2 FYNNEI. The CDR3 nucleotides read TGTGCCAGCAACTTTGGGACTAGCGGGAGATCGTACAATGAGCAGTTCTTC. Translating it yields CASNFGTSGRSYNEQFF.

In this sample, this clonotype turned up many times. The chain carries TRBV29-1 and TRBJ2-2, with no clear D. The ends were cut back, 6 bases at V and 0 bases at J, with 14 bases in the middle. CDR3 length: 15 residues. Germline V gene sequence: CDR1 SQVTM, CDR2 ANQGSEA. The CDR3 nucleotides are TGCAGCGTGCAACTCGGCGAGGCGAACACCGGGGAGCTGTTTTTT. Encoded protein: CSVQLGEANTGELFF.